The 4 T cell receptor beta chains reported below all come from one sample, sequenced in a study of blood T cells in healthy people across ages. Alongside a J-beta primer mix, a sample-barcoded 5' primer served in a second PCR lasting about 6 to 11 cycles. TCRdb reanalysed the 5' RACE reads using MiXCR and keeps one entry per CDR3 protein. This repertoire shows about 770,000 distinct CDR3 sequences, about 42% found once; its top ten account for about 21%. Sequencing used blood. These receptors were collected from a man between 60 and 70 years old in good health.

The sample holds a few counts of this clonotype. The rearrangement links TRBV27 to TRBJ2-1; D might be TRBD2 (7 bases). The CDR3 runs to 18 residues. V was trimmed by 4 bases and J by 9 bases, leaving 28 bases between them. Germline lookup yields CDR1 MNHEY and CDR2 SMNVEV (reference sequence). CDR3 amino acids: CASSSYLPGRGVGAEQFF. The CDR3 region has the DNA TGTGCCAGCAGTTCATATCTCCCAGGGAGGGGCGTGGGGGCTGAGCAGTTCTTC.

The chain combines TRBV6-6 with TRBJ2-3; D not certain. CDR3 size: 14 residues. Trimming shortened V by 8 bases and J by 2 bases, and 14 bases separated the two germline ends. Germline V lookup: CDR1 MNHNY, CDR2 SVGAGI (reference sequence). The CDR3 DNA is TGTGCCAGCCGATCGAGCATGTCCACAGATACGCAGTATTTT. Its protein is CASRSSMSTDTQYF.

The table lists this clonotype with a few counts. This chain links TRBV7-2 with TRBJ2-3; maybe TRBD1 (6 bases). Germline values: CDR1 SGHTA, CDR2 FQGNSA. The ends were cut back, 1 base at V and 4 bases at J, with 12 bases in the middle. The CDR3 consists of 15 residues. The DNA of the CDR3 is TGTGCCAGCAGCTTAGGGCAGGGGATCCCAGATACGCAGTATTTT. Its translation is CASSLGQGIPDTQYF. Together with reference TRBV7-2 and TRBJ2-3, the CDR3 gives the full variable domain: GAGVSQSPSNKVTEKGKDVELRCDPISGHTALYWYRQSLGQGLEFLIYFQGNSAPDKSGLPSDRFSAERTGGSVSTLTIQRTQQEDSAVYLCASSLGQGIPDTQYFGPGTRLTVL.

As regards this clonotype: The junction shows a germline mismatch at one end, possibly a read error. This chain links TRBV6-5 with TRBJ1-2, with TRBD1 identical over 10 bases. The CDR3 is 15 residues long. Germline V gene lookup returns CDR1 MNHEY and CDR2 SVGAGI. As DNA, the CDR3 is TGTGCCGGCAGTTACAAGACAGGGGGCGTCGATGGCTACACCTTC. As protein: CAGSYKTGGVDGYTF.